The sequence of this TCR beta chain was determined in a study of blood T cell repertoires in COVID-19 (TCRdb year 2020). Some background on the complete study: Samples covering the acute and convalescent phases of COVID-19 were provided by collaborators in the United States, Italy and Spain. The material from the prospective study consisted of cDNA or gDNA derived from T cells, B-cell-depleted T cells, or PBMCs. Deeply sampled blood TCRbeta repertoires from subjects exposed to, actively infected with, or recovered from COVID-19 were included in the dataset. A freely available public database, intended as a resource for researchers studying the immune response to SARS-CoV-2, is where the repertoires were released. The samples were drawn from two sources: the first 160 participants of the ongoing ImmuneRACE study, and over 950 subjects contributed by 6 global collaborators. A de-identified subject ID, COVID-19 status, age in years and sex were almost always included in the sample metadata. Where HLA class I and class II types were available, the types were taken from metadata supplied by the sample provider, not from assay-based typing.

TCRbeta CDR3 regions were amplified from genomic DNA by means of the immunoSEQ Assay, a bias-controlled multiplex PCR. In the paper's pipeline: The number of nucleated cells in each sample was estimated from the amplification of reference gene primers within the assay. To quantify the absolute abundance of each unique TCRbeta CDR3 rearrangement, sequence reads were collapsed and filtered. Productive Simpson clonality was computed per sample as the square root of Simpson's diversity index over productive rearrangements. TCRdb took this table from immuneACCESS and kept in-frame rearrangements with V and J called. Such tables lack part of the clones; where checked against another copy, unresolved V genes explain under half of the gap, and the rest is unexplained. The V and J calls and clone size come from that table; D and trimming were worked out from the DNA. The sample yields 55,000 to 70,000 clones; 81% were counted once. The ten largest clones take up around a sixth of the sample.

From cysteine to phenylalanine, the CDR3 is 16 amino acids long. Just the 48-base CDR3 DNA is kept, in frame starting at base 1. The germline V gene gives CDR1 as MGHRA and CDR2 as YSYEKL. Trimming leaves V shorter by 4 bases and J shorter by 0 bases, with the junction holding 8 bases beyond the gene matches. Study-level results and caveats: How much clinical and demographic metadata was included differed by source and by participant, and the metadata was provided uncurated.

Of note for this clone: Its antigen is unknown. No much larger clone exists at a distance of one base, and base qualities are not known.

Each collaborating institution followed its own protocols to collect whole blood in K2EDTA tubes. For TCRbeta analysis, collaborators shipped samples as frozen whole blood, isolated PBMCs, or DNA extracted from either of those sample types. Input material: peripheral blood. The clonotype was recovered from an elderly man with acute or convalescent COVID-19. The chain links TRBV4-1 with TRBJ1-2; a stretch of 7 junction bases matches TRBD1. The CDR3 region has the sequence CASSLVTGAPNYGYTF. In nucleotide form, the sequence is TGCGCCAGCAGCCTAGTAACAGGGGCACCTAACTATGGCTACACCTTC.